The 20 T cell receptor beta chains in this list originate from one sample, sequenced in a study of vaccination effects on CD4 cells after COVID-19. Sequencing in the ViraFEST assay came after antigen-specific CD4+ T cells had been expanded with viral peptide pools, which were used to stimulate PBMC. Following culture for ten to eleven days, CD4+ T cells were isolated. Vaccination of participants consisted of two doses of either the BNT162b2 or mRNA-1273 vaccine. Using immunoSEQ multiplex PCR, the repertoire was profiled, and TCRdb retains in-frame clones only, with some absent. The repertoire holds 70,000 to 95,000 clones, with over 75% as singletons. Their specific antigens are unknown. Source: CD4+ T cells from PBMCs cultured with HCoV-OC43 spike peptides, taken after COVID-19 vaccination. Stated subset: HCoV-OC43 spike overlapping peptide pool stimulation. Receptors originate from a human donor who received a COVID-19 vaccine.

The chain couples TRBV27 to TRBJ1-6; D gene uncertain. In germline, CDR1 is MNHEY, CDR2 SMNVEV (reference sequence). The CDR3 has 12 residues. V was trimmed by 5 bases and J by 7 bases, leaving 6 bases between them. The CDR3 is CASSDSNSPLHF. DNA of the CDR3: TGTGCCAGCAGTGACTCGAATTCACCCCTCCACTTT.

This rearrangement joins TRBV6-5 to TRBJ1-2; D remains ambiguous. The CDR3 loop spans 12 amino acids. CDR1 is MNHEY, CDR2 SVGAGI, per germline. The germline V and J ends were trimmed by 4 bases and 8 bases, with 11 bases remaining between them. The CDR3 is CASSFTAGGYTF. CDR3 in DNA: TGTGCCAGCAGTTTTACGGCGGGGGGCTACACCTTC.

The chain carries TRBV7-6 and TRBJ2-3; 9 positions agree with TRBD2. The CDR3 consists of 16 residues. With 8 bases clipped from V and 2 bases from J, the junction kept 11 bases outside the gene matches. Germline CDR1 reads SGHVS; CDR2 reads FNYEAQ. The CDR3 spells CASSQQGGGVTDTQYF. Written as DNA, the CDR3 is TGTGCCAGCTCCCAACAGGGCGGGGGGGTCACAGATACGCAGTATTTT.

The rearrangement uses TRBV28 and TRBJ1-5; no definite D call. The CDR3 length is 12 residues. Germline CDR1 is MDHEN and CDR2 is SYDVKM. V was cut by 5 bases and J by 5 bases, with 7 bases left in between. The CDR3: CASSQEHQPQHF. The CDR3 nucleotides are TGTGCCAGCAGTCAAGAGCATCAGCCCCAGCATTTT.

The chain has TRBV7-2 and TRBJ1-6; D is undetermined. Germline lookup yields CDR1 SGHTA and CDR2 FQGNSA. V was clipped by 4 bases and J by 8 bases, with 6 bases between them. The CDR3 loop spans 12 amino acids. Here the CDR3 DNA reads TGTGCCAGCAGCTCCACCTATTCACCCCTCCACTTT. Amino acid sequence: CASSSTYSPLHF.

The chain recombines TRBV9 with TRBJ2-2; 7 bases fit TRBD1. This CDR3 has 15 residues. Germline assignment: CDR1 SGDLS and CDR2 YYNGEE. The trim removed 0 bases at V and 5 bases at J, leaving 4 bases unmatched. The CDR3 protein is CASSVEDRATGELFF. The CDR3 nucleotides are TGTGCCAGCAGCGTAGAAGACAGGGCAACCGGGGAGCTGTTTTTT.

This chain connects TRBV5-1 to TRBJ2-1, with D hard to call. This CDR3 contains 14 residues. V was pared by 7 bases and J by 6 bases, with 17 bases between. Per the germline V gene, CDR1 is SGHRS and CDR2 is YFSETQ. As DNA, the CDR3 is TGCGCCAGCTCCGACCCCGCCGGACCCAATGAGCAGTTCTTC. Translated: CASSDPAGPNEQFF.

The CDR3: CASSVAVWDRGNSGNTIYF. Written as DNA, the CDR3 is TGTGCCAGCAGCGTAGCAGTTTGGGACAGGGGAAACTCTGGAAACACCATATATTTT. The chain couples TRBV9 to TRBJ1-3; TRBD1 agrees at 10 bases. This CDR3 spans 19 amino acids. The germline gives CDR1 SGDLS, CDR2 YYNGEE. Losses at the gene ends were 0 bases for V and 0 bases for J; bases not matched to a gene: 9. Filled out from reference TRBV9 and TRBJ1-3, the complete variable domain reads DSGVTQTPKHLITATGQRVTLRCSPRSGDLSVYWYQQSLDQGLQFLIQYYNGEERAKGNILERFSAQQFPDLHSELNLSSLELGDSALYFCASSVAVWDRGNSGNTIYFGEGSWLTVV.

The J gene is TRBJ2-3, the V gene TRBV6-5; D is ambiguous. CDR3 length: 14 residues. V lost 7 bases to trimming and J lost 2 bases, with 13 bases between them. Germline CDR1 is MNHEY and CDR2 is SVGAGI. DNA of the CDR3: TGTGCCAGCACCGAGAGGACCCACACAGATACGCAGTATTTT. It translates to CASTERTHTDTQYF.

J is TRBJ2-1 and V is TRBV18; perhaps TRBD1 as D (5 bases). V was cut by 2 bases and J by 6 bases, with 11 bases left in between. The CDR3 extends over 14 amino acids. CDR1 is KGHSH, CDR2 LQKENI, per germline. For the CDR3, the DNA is TGTGCCAGCTCACCAGGGGCGTCGAGCAATGAGCAGTTCTTC. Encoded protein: CASSPGASSNEQFF.

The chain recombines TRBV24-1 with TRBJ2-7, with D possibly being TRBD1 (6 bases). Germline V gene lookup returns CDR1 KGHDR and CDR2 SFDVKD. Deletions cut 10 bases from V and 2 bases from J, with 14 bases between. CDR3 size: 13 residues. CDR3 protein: CATTRDTTYEQYV. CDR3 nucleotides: TGTGCCACAACCCGGGACACTACCTACGAGCAGTACGTC.

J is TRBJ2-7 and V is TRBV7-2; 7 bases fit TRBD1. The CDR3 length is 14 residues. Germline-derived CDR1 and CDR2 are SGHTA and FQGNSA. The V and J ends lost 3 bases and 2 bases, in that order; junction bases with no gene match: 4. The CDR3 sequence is CASSFSQGAYEQYV. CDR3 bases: TGTGCCAGCAGCTTCTCCCAGGGGGCCTACGAGCAGTACGTC.

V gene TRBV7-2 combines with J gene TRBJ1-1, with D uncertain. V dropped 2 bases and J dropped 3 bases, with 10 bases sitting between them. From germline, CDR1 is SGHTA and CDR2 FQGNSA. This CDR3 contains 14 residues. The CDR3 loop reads CASSLRYGDTEAFF. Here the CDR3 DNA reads TGTGCCAGCAGCTTACGATACGGGGACACTGAAGCTTTCTTT.

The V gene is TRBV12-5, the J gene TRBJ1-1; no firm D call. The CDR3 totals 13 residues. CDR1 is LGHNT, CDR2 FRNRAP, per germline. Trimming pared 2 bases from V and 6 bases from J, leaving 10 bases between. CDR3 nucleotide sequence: TGTGCTAGTGGTTTGCTCATGGGTGCTGAAGCTTTCTTT. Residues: CASGLLMGAEAFF.

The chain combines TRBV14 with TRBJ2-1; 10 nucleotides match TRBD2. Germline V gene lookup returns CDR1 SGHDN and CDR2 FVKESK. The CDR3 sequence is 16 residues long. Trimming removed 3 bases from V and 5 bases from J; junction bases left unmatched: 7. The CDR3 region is CASSHILLAGNNEQFF. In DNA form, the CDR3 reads TGTGCCAGCAGCCATATCTTACTAGCGGGGAACAATGAGCAGTTCTTC.

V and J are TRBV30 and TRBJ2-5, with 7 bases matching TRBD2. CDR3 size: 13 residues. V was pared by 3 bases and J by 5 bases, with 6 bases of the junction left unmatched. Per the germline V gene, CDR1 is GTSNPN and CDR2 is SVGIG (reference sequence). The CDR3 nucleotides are TGTGCCTGGAGATCTGGGGGGGAGGAGACCCAGTACTTC. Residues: CAWRSGGEETQYF.

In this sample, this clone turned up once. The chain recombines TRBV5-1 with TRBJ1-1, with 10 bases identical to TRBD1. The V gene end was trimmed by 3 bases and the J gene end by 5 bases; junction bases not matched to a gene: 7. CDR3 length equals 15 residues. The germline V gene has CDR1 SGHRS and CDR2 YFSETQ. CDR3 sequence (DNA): TGCGCCAGCAGCTACCTGACAGGGGGCGATACTGAAGCTTTCTTT. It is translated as CASSYLTGGDTEAFF.

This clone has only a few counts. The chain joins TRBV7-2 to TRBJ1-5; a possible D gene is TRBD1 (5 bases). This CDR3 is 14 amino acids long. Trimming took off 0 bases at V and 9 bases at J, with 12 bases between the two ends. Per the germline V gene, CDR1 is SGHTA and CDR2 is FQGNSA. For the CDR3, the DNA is TGTGCCAGCAGCTTAGCAACAGTCGGGGGGCCCCAGCATTTT. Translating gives CASSLATVGGPQHF.

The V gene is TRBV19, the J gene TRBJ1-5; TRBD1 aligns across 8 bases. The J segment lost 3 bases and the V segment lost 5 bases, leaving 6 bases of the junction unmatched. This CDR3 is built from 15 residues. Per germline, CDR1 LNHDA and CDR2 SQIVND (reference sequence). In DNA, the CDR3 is TGTGCCAGTAGTCGACAGGGGAGGGTCAATCAGCCCCAGCATTTT. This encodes CASSRQGRVNQPQHF.

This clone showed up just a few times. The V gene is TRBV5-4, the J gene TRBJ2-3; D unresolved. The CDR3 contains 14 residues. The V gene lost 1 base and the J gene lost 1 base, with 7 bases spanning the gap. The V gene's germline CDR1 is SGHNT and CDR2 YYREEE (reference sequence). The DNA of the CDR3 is TGTGCCAGCAGCTTGAGGACGGGCACAGATACGCAGTATTTT. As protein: CASSLRTGTDTQYF.